This T cell receptor beta chain stems from a study of regulatory T cells in long-lasting Graves disease. Study background: Persistent Graves' disease denoted over 5 years of antithyroid drugs plus positive TSH receptor antibodies.

With iRepertoire HTBI primers and Arm-PCR of CDR3 regions, TCR beta libraries were built. TCRdb recomputed calls from the multiplex PCR reads with MiXCR, one row per CDR3 protein. This table has roughly 300,000 distinct CDR3 sequences, about 20% appearing once. Time point specified: persistent/refractory GD, antithyroid drugs over 5 years with positive TRAb. With RNA extracted from PBMCs as input, the TCR library was made. Findings and limits, study-wide: Whereas 966 public clonotypes were shared by new patients, persistent patients shared more, at a few thousand.

This clonotype appeared a few times. Its antigen is unknown. This clonotype was obtained from a female donor with Graves disease. The source was peripheral blood mononuclear cells (PBMCs), collected when the disease was refractory, from a patient treated with antithyroid drugs.

The CDR3 DNA reads as TGTGCCAGCAGGGTCCCAGGGGGCTGGGCAACCACTGAAGCTTTCTTT. As protein: CASRVPGGWATTEAFF. The rearrangement uses TRBV6-1 and TRBJ1-1; TRBD1 matches 8 bases. This CDR3 spans 16 amino acids. The ends lost 6 bases at V and 4 bases at J; junction bases unmatched: 13. CDR1 and CDR2 from the germline V gene are MNHNS and SASEGT.